This T cell receptor (beta chain) came from a study of early T cells in non-severe SARS-CoV-2 infection (dated by TCRdb to the early 2020s). Regarding the study in general: Bulk RNA from unsorted whole blood was used for TCR sequencing, so alpha and beta chains could not be paired.

Results the study describes overall, beyond this receptor: Matching against VDJdb was skewed toward anti-spike CD8 responses, likely underestimated virus-specific expansions, and missed private and CD4 specificities.

At the junction V is shortened by 2 bases and J by 7 bases, with 7 bases in between. CDR1 and CDR2 were assigned from the germline V gene as SNHLY and FYNNEI. Counted from cysteine to phenylalanine, this CDR3 has 12 amino acids. Only CDR3 DNA remains: 36 bases, in frame from the first base. On this clonotype itself: The clone's antigen remains unknown. A read error may explain this, as a much larger clone is one base away.

This was a case-control study nested in a cohort of healthcare workers in London, UK, who had nasopharyngeal swab PCR tests and blood samples taken every week. Healthcare workers were recruited during the week of the UK lockdown, between 23 and 31 March 2020, and followed weekly for up to about 15 weeks. Library preparation was by 5' RACE. These reads were obtained on a NextSeq 500. Unique molecular identifiers were attached to individual cDNA molecules in the TCR library protocol so that sequencing error and PCR bias could be corrected. TCR alpha and beta chains were both sequenced, and the abundances of alpha and beta sequences in each sample were closely correlated with each other. The paper's data handling went like this. Decombinator V4 was used to perform V gene, J gene and CDR3 annotation of TCR sequences. Expanded TCRs were defined as changing significantly between any two time points under a Poisson model with p below 0.0001. TCR abundances were normalised to the total number of TCRs sequenced per sample and expressed as counts per million. TRAV1-2 paired with TRAJ12, TRAJ20 or TRAJ33 defined MAIT TCRs, while TRAV10 paired with TRAJ18 defined iNKT TCRs. VDJdb, accessed 1 November 2021, was searched for CMV, EBV and SARS-CoV-2 annotated TCRs, with TCRs annotated for multiple antigens excluded. TCRdb reprocessing: public reads trimmed at Q25 with fastp, clones called with MiXCR, in-frame beta chains kept. Each CDR3 protein gets just one entry, which takes the most common genes and DNA from the rows behind it. The V and J calls shown here were made by TCRdb, not taken from the authors' results. The sample profile shows about 83,000 distinct CDR3 sequences; roughly a tenth of them were found once. The top ten hold around 7.5% of the sample.

The chain is assembled from TRBV2 and TRBJ2-3, with the D gene uncertain. The source is an adult who was a healthcare worker with PCR-confirmed SARS-CoV-2 infection or an uninfected control (not recorded which). Material: whole blood, obtained at baseline. The CDR3 reads CASSELPHTQYF. The DNA sequence follows: TGTGCCAGCAGTGAACTTCCCCATACGCAGTATTTT. The CDR3, completed at both ends by the reference TRBV2 and TRBJ2-3 genes, gives the full variable domain EPEVTQTPSHQVTQMGQEVILRCVPISNHLYFYWYRQILGQKVEFLVSFYNNEISEKSEIFDDQFSVERPDGSNFTLKIRSTKLEDSAMYFCASSELPHTQYFGPGTRLTVL.